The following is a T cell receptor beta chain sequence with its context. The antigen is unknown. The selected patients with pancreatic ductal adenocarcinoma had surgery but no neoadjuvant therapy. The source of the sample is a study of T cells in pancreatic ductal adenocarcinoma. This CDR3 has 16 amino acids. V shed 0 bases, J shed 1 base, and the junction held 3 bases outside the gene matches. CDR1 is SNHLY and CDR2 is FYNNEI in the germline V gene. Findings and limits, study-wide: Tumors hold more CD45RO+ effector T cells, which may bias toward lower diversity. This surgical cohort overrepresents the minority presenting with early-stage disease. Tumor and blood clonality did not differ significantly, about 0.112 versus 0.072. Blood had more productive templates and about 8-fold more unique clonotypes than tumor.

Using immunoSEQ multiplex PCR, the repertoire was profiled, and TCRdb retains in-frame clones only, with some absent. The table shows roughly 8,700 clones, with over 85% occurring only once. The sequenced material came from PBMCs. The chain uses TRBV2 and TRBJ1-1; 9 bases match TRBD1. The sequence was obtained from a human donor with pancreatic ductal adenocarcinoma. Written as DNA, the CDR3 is TGTGCCAGCAGTGAAGCGGGGGACAGGGCGAACACTGAAGCTTTCTTT. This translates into CASSEAGDRANTEAFF.